The 27 T cell receptor beta chains below all came from one sample that was sequenced in a study of cytomegalovirus exposure and HLA in healthy donors. The PCR used 60 Vbeta and 13 Jbeta primers. Sequencing was performed with immunoSEQ multiplex PCR; in TCRdb, only in-frame clones are kept and a portion is missing. The sample includes 150,000 to 200,000 clones, roughly 86% seen only once; the top ten take 3.4%. Material: PBMCs. The source of these receptors is a middle-aged man in good health and CMV-seropositive.

The chain uses TRBV7-3 and TRBJ2-3, with 8 bases that match TRBD2. Germline CDR1 reads SGHTA; CDR2 reads FQGTGA. This CDR3 has 15 amino acids. The V and J ends lost 3 bases and 1 base, in that order; junction bases with no gene match: 3. In DNA, the CDR3 is TGTGCCAGCAGCTTCGGCGGGGGGCGCACAGATACGCAGTATTTT. This translates into CASSFGGGRTDTQYF. The full variable domain, rest sourced from reference TRBV7-3 and TRBJ2-3, is GAGVSQTPSNKVTEKGKYVELRCDPISGHTALYWYRQSLGQGPEFLIYFQGTGAADDSGLPNDRFFAVRPEGSVSTLKIQRTERGDSAVYLCASSFGGGRTDTQYFGPGTRLTVL.

The chain joins TRBV9 to TRBJ2-5, with TRBD2 matching 9 bases. Germline V gene data show CDR1 as SGDLS and CDR2 as YYNGEE. The length of the CDR3 is 15 residues. V lost 6 bases to trimming and J lost 5 bases; unmatched junction nucleotides: 11. The CDR3 is CASTRSGSRVETQYF. In DNA form, the CDR3 reads TGTGCCAGCACCCGTAGCGGGAGTCGGGTTGAGACCCAGTACTTC.

This clone appeared a few times. The rearrangement joins TRBV7-3 to TRBJ2-3; 10 nucleotides match TRBD2. Germline V CDR1 and CDR2: SGHTA, FQGTGA. V was clipped by 5 bases and J by 1 base; unmatched bases: 3. CDR3 length: 15 amino acids. The DNA of the CDR3 is TGTGCCAGCAGCCCCGGGACTAGCGGCACAGATACGCAGTATTTT. Residues: CASSPGTSGTDTQYF.

This clone occurred once. The junction departs from germline at one end; a sequencing error may be responsible. Different DNA sequences within this sample yield the same CDR3. The chain uses TRBV4-1 and TRBJ2-7, with D possibly being TRBD1 (6 bases). The CDR3 sequence is 14 residues long. Germline V gene data show CDR1 as MGHRA and CDR2 as YSYEKL. The CDR3 is CASSQQQGSCEQYF. The CDR3 DNA reads TGCGCCAGCAGCCAACAACAGGGATCCTGCGAGCAGTATTTC.

The rearrangement uses TRBV6-1 and TRBJ1-2; D is perhaps TRBD1 (6 bases). The V and J ends lost 2 bases and 5 bases respectively, with 15 bases between them. The CDR3 has 15 residues. In germline, CDR1 is MNHNS, CDR2 SASEGT. CDR3 protein: CASSEIWGRGYGYTF. DNA for the CDR3: TGTGCCAGCAGTGAAATATGGGGGCGCGGGTATGGCTACACCTTC.

This clone was detected once. This chain connects TRBV11-1 to TRBJ2-5, with 7 nucleotides matching TRBD2. The V segment lost 8 bases and the J segment 5 bases; nucleotides outside the gene matches: 8. The V gene's germline CDR1 is SGHAT and CDR2 FQDESV (reference sequence). The CDR3 has 13 amino acids. CDR3 region: CASRWGGSETQYF. The CDR3 nucleotides are TGTGCCAGCCGCTGGGGCGGGAGTGAGACCCAGTACTTC.

J is TRBJ1-5 and V is TRBV28; unclear D gene. The CDR3 totals 16 residues. Germline values: CDR1 MDHEN, CDR2 SYDVKM. The V gene lost 3 bases and the J gene lost 0 bases, with 12 bases spanning the gap. The CDR3 bases are TGTGCCAGCAGTTTGGCCCTGTCTTTTAGCAATCAGCCCCAGCATTTT. This codes for CASSLALSFSNQPQHF. The whole variable domain, remainder taken from reference TRBV28 and TRBJ1-5, is DVKVTQSSRYLVKRTGEKVFLECVQDMDHENMFWYRQDPGLGLRLIYFSYDVKMKEKGDIPEGYSVSREKKERFSLILESASTNQTSMYLCASSLALSFSNQPQHFGDGTRLSIL.

The gene calls are TRBV27 and TRBJ2-7; 7 bases align to TRBD1. This CDR3 is 18 amino acids long. CDR1 is MNHEY, CDR2 SMNVEV, per germline (reference sequence). J was trimmed by 0 bases and V by 0 bases; bases with no gene match: 11. CDR3 sequence (DNA): TGTGCCAGCAGTTTATCGGCCCCCAGGGGGTCCAGCTCCTACGAGCAGTACTTC. Its protein is CASSLSAPRGSSSYEQYF.

This chain links TRBV6-5 with TRBJ1-4, with D hard to call. The germline V and J ends were trimmed by 8 bases and 4 bases, with 8 bases remaining between them. The CDR3 is 12 amino acids. Germline loops: CDR1 MNHEY, CDR2 SVGAGI. The CDR3 DNA reads as TGTGCCAGCGGGCAGAATAATGAAAAACTGTTTTTT. The encoded protein is CASGQNNEKLFF.

The rearrangement joins TRBV2 to TRBJ2-1; weak D call: TRBD2 (6 bases). V shed 1 base and J shed 6 bases, with 10 bases lying between them. Germline-derived CDR1 and CDR2 are SNHLY and FYNNEI. There are 14 residues in the CDR3. The CDR3, as DNA: TGTGCCAGCAGTGAAGGTCTGGGGGGCAATGAGCAGTTCTTC. It translates to CASSEGLGGNEQFF. The full variable domain, completed using reference TRBV2 and TRBJ2-1, is EPEVTQTPSHQVTQMGQEVILRCVPISNHLYFYWYRQILGQKVEFLVSFYNNEISEKSEIFDDQFSVERPDGSNFTLKIRSTKLEDSAMYFCASSEGLGGNEQFFGPGTRLTVL.

This chain joins TRBV16 and TRBJ2-7, with D unclear. V was cut by 5 bases and J by 0 bases, with 8 bases left in between. The germline V gene encodes CDR1 KGHSY and CDR2 FQNENV. CDR3 length equals 13 residues. The CDR3 DNA sequence: TGTGCCAGCAGCGTAGAGCCCTCCTACGAGCAGTACTTC. This gives the protein CASSVEPSYEQYF.

The chain has TRBV28 and TRBJ2-3; 9 bases match TRBD1. The CDR3 is made up of 15 amino acids. Germline V gene data show CDR1 as MDHEN and CDR2 as SYDVKM. Losses at the gene ends were 6 bases for V and 4 bases for J; bases not matched to a gene: 8. CDR3 in DNA: TGTGCCAGCAGGAAACAGGGGGCAGGGGCAGATACGCAGTATTTT. Amino acid sequence: CASRKQGAGADTQYF.

This clone was recorded only once. This rearrangement joins TRBV27 to TRBJ2-7, with unresolved D. This CDR3 comprises 13 residues. V lost 2 bases and J 5 bases, leaving 10 bases between the germline ends. CDR1 and CDR2 from the germline V gene are MNHEY and SMNVEV (reference sequence). The CDR3 region has the DNA TGTGCCAGCAGTTTAGACCCCCGGGACGAGCAGTACTTC. As protein: CASSLDPRDEQYF.

V and J are TRBV5-5 and TRBJ2-1; possible D gene TRBD2, 6 bases. From germline, CDR1 is SGHKS and CDR2 YYEKEE (reference sequence). This CDR3 region has 16 residues. V was shortened by 2 bases and J by 0 bases, with 12 bases between the two germline ends. The CDR3 reads CASSFKLADSYNEQFF. The CDR3, as DNA: TGTGCCAGCAGCTTTAAACTAGCCGACTCCTACAATGAGCAGTTCTTC.

V gene TRBV6-5 combines with J gene TRBJ1-5; maybe TRBD1 (5 bases). Germline V lookup: CDR1 MNHEY, CDR2 SVGAGI. CDR3 length: 13 residues. The V end lost 5 bases, the J end lost 1 base, and 6 bases lay between the germline ends. CDR3 DNA: TGTGCCAGCAGTCGACAGAGCAATCAGCCCCAGCATTTT. This encodes CASSRQSNQPQHF.

The chain carries TRBV2 and TRBJ2-2; tentative D call: TRBD2 (6 bases). V dropped 2 bases and J dropped 7 bases, with 11 bases sitting between them. The CDR3 is 14 residues long. Germline V gene lookup returns CDR1 SNHLY and CDR2 FYNNEI. The CDR3 loop is CASSETGTLGELFF. Written as DNA, the CDR3 is TGTGCCAGCAGTGAAACGGGGACTCTCGGGGAGCTGTTTTTT.

J is TRBJ2-1 and V is TRBV19; 13 positions match TRBD2. Germline-derived CDR1 and CDR2 are LNHDA and SQIVND (reference sequence). The V and J ends lost 3 bases and 9 bases, in that order; junction bases with no gene match: 8. There are 16 residues in the CDR3. As DNA, the CDR3 is TGTGCCAGTAGTATCTCACTAGCGGGGGGGCCAGGTGAGCAGTTCTTC. It specifies CASSISLAGGPGEQFF.

In its sample, this clone was seen a few times. The chain recombines TRBV6-6 with TRBJ1-3; D is undetermined. In germline, CDR1 is MNHNY, CDR2 SVGAGI (reference sequence). The CDR3 is 12 residues long. Trimming left V 7 bases short and J 2 bases short, with 6 bases between. For the CDR3, the DNA is TGTGCCAGCACGACTCCTGGAAACACCATATATTTT. Translated: CASTTPGNTIYF.

The genes are TRBV6-5 and TRBJ2-1, with D perhaps matching TRBD2 (7 bases). Trimming stripped 2 bases from V and 7 bases from J, with 12 bases between. Germline-derived CDR1 and CDR2 are MNHEY and SVGAGI. This CDR3 comprises 14 residues. CDR3 region: CASSYAGGPNEQFF. In nucleotides, the CDR3 is TGTGCCAGCAGTTACGCCGGGGGGCCGAATGAGCAGTTCTTC.

A few counts support this clone. The chain carries TRBV7-2 and TRBJ2-7; TRBD1 aligns across 10 bases. The CDR3 spans 12 residues. After removal of 5 bases from V and 10 bases from J, the junction contained 5 bases not matched to a gene. Germline-derived CDR1 and CDR2 are SGHTA and FQGNSA. Written as DNA, the CDR3 is TGTGCCAGCAGCCTGACAGGGGGCGCCCAGTACTTC. This gives the protein CASSLTGGAQYF.

CDR3 amino acids: CASSLSGFGETQYF. CDR3 DNA sequence: TGTGCCAGCAGCTTATCGGGGTTTGGAGAGACCCAGTACTTC. V and J are TRBV11-3 and TRBJ2-5, with D tentatively TRBD2 (5 bases). CDR1 and CDR2 from the germline V gene are SGHNT and YENEEA. Trimming cost V 2 bases and J 4 bases, with 11 bases left between them. The CDR3 length is 14 residues.

V is TRBV18 and J is TRBJ1-4, with 8 bases lining up with TRBD1. The CDR3 length is 15 residues. The germline gives CDR1 KGHSH, CDR2 LQKENI. J lost 7 bases, V lost 3 bases, and 7 bases had no gene match. The CDR3 spells CASSPAGGEGEKLFF. The CDR3 DNA follows: TGTGCCAGCTCACCCGCAGGGGGCGAAGGTGAAAAACTGTTTTTT.

This chain uses TRBV7-9 with TRBJ2-1, with a tentative D call TRBD1 (5 bases). The ends were cut back, 4 bases at V and 5 bases at J, with 18 bases in the middle. The germline V gene has CDR1 SEHNR and CDR2 FQNEAQ (reference sequence). The CDR3 totals 16 residues. CDR3 DNA sequence: TGTGCCAGCAGCTCCTTAGGACACGAGTATCACAATGAGCAGTTCTTC. This sequence encodes CASSSLGHEYHNEQFF.

V gene TRBV6-6 combines with J gene TRBJ2-5; D is possibly TRBD2 (5 bases). From germline, CDR1 is MNHNY and CDR2 SVGAGI (reference sequence). The CDR3 runs to 16 residues. V was pared by 2 bases and J by 3 bases, with 16 bases between. This CDR3 reads CASSYEGSRTKETQYF. The CDR3 DNA follows: TGTGCCAGCAGTTACGAGGGTAGTAGAACCAAAGAGACCCAGTACTTC.

This clone has just one count. The rearrangement links TRBV5-4 to TRBJ2-7; TRBD1 is a possible D gene (6 bases). V was cut by 4 bases and J by 2 bases, with 22 bases left in between. Germline V gene sequence: CDR1 SGHNT, CDR2 YYREEE (reference sequence). The CDR3 extends over 17 amino acids. CDR3 amino acids: CASSGSPRGPKTYEQYF. In DNA, the CDR3 is TGTGCCAGCAGCGGCTCCCCCAGGGGCCCCAAGACCTACGAGCAGTACTTC. Drawing the rest from reference TRBV5-4 and TRBJ2-7, the complete variable domain is ETGVTQSPTHLIKTRGQQVTLRCSSQSGHNTVSWYQQALGQGPQFIFQYYREEENGRGNFPPRFSGLQFPNYSSELNVNALELDDSALYLCASSGSPRGPKTYEQYFGPGTRLTVT.

Regarding this clone: Other nucleotide sequences in the sample specify the same CDR3. The chain recombines TRBV6-5 with TRBJ2-1, with D hard to call. This CDR3 contains 13 residues. Trimming took off 0 bases at V and 4 bases at J, with 4 bases between the two ends. The V gene's germline CDR1 is MNHEY and CDR2 SVGAGI. This CDR3 reads CASSYSSYNEQFF. In DNA form, the CDR3 reads TGTGCCAGCAGTTACTCGAGTTACAATGAGCAGTTCTTC.

V usage is TRBV7-6 and J usage is TRBJ2-1; TRBD2 matches 13 bases. The ends lost 5 bases at V and 4 bases at J; junction bases unmatched: 2. The germline V gene encodes CDR1 SGHVS and CDR2 FNYEAQ. The CDR3 has 15 residues. CDR3 nucleotide sequence: TGTGCCAGCAGCCCACTAGCGGGAGGGTACAATGAGCAGTTCTTC. Translation gives CASSPLAGGYNEQFF.